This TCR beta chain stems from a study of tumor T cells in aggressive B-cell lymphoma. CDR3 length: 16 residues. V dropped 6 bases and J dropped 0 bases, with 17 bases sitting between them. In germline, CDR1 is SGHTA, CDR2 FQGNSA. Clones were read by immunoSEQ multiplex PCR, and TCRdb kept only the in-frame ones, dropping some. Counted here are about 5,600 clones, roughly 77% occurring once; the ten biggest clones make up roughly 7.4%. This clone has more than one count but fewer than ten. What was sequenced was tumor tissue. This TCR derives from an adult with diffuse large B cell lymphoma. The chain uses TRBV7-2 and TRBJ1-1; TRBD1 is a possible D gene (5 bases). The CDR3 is CASSSPTAIVNTEAFF. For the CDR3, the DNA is TGTGCCAGCAGTTCGCCGACAGCCATTGTGAACACTGAAGCTTTCTTT.